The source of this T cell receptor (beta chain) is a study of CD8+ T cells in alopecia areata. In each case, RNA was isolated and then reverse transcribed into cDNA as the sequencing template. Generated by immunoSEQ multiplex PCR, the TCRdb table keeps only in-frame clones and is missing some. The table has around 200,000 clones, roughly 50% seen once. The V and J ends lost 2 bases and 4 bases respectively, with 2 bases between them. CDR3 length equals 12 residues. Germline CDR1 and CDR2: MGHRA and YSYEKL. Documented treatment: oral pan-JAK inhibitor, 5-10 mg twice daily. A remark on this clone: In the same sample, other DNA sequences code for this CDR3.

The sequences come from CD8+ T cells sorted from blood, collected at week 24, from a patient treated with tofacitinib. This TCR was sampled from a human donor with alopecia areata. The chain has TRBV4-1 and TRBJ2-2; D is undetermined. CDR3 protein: CASSQSTGELFF. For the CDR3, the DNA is TGCGCCAGCAGCCAATCCACCGGGGAGCTGTTTTTT.